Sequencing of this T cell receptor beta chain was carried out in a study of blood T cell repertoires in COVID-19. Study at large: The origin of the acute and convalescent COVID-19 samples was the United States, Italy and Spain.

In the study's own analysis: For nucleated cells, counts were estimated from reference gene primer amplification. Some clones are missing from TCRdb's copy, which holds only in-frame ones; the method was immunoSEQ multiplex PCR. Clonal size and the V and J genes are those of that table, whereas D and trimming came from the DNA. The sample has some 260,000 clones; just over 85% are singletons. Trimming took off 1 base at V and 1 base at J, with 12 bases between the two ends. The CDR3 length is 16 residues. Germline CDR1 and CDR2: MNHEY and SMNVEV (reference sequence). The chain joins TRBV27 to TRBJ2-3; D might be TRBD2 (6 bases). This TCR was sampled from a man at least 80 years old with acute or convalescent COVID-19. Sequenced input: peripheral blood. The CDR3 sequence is CASSLYSGRRTDTQYF. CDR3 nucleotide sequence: TGTGCCAGCAGTTTATACAGCGGGCGTCGCACAGATACGCAGTATTTT.